These 18 T cell receptor beta chains were all obtained from the same sample, sequenced in a study of blood T cell repertoires in COVID-19. This table comes from immunoSEQ multiplex PCR, and its TCRdb copy is limited to in-frame clones, with some not included. Of more than 200,000 clones in the sample, roughly 88% are singletons; the top ten hold 1.4%. Material: peripheral blood. The receptors stem from a middle-aged woman who had recovered from COVID-19.

The rearrangement links TRBV7-2 to TRBJ2-1; possibly TRBD2 for D (5 bases). Between the trimmed V and J ends, which lost 1 base and 0 bases, there was a span of 10 bases. Germline loops: CDR1 SGHTA, CDR2 FQGNSA. This CDR3 spans 16 amino acids. CDR3 DNA: TGTGCCAGCAGCTTAGTGGCGGGTTTCTCCTACAATGAGCAGTTCTTC. It is translated as CASSLVAGFSYNEQFF.

The chain employs TRBV6-6 and TRBJ2-7, with D perhaps TRBD2 (6 bases). This CDR3 comprises 14 residues. Germline V gives CDR1 MNHNY, CDR2 SVGAGI (reference sequence). V dropped 6 bases and J dropped 0 bases, with 12 bases sitting between them. For the CDR3, the DNA is TGTGCCAGCAGGCGGGAAGGAAGCTCCTACGAGCAGTACTTC. Translating it yields CASRREGSSYEQYF.

This chain links TRBV9 with TRBJ2-3; D is unclear. With 2 bases removed from V and 5 bases from J, the gap between germline ends came to 15 bases. The CDR3 extends over 15 amino acids. Germline V lookup: CDR1 SGDLS, CDR2 YYNGEE. The CDR3: CASSVGGGFRDTQYF. In DNA, the CDR3 is TGTGCCAGCAGCGTCGGCGGCGGCTTCAGAGATACGCAGTATTTT.

V usage is TRBV20-1 and J usage is TRBJ1-2, with TRBD1 as a possible D gene (5 bases). V lost 3 bases to trimming and J lost 2 bases, with 10 bases between them. This CDR3 is built from 13 residues. The germline CDR1 and CDR2 sequences are DFQATT and SNEGSKA (reference sequence). The CDR3 sequence: CSASLRENYGYTF. CDR3 nucleotides: TGCAGTGCTAGTCTCAGGGAAAACTATGGCTACACCTTC.

This clone showed up many times. This chain uses TRBV7-2 with TRBJ1-2; 10 bases align to TRBD1. From germline, CDR1 is SGHTA and CDR2 FQGNSA. The V segment lost 3 bases and the J segment 6 bases; nucleotides outside the gene matches: 7. This CDR3 has 15 amino acids. In nucleotides, the CDR3 is TGTGCCAGCAGCTTTGCCGGACAGGGGGAAGATGGCTACACCTTC. Residues: CASSFAGQGEDGYTF. The entire variable domain, with the rest obtained from reference TRBV7-2 and TRBJ1-2, is as follows: GAGVSQSPSNKVTEKGKDVELRCDPISGHTALYWYRQSLGQGLEFLIYFQGNSAPDKSGLPSDRFSAERTGGSVSTLTIQRTQQEDSAVYLCASSFAGQGEDGYTFGSGTRLTVV.

The rearrangement uses TRBV7-2 and TRBJ2-7; a weak D match, TRBD2 (7 bases). V gave up 0 bases and J gave up 4 bases, with 13 bases separating them. The V gene's germline CDR1 is SGHTA and CDR2 FQGNSA. The CDR3 is made up of 15 amino acids. The CDR3 bases are TGTGCCAGCAGCTTAGCGGGGGGGCCGTCATACGAGCAGTACTTC. Amino acid sequence: CASSLAGGPSYEQYF.

This chain joins TRBV5-5 and TRBJ1-2; D might be TRBD1 (5 bases). Germline loops: CDR1 SGHKS, CDR2 YYEKEE (reference sequence). V lost 2 bases and J lost 7, with 21 bases in between. This CDR3 comprises 16 residues. The CDR3 nucleotides are TGTGCCAGCAGCTTCACGGGGGAGGGGTCAGGGCCTGGCTACACCTTC. Protein sequence: CASSFTGEGSGPGYTF.

This chain uses TRBV3-1 (or the pseudogene TRBV3-2) with TRBJ2-3; TRBD2 might be the D (6 bases). The CDR3 has 16 residues. V was pared by 4 bases and J by 2 bases, with 16 bases between. The germline CDR1 and CDR2 sequences are LGHDT and YNNKEL (reference sequence). DNA for the CDR3: TGTGCCAGCAGCCGAGACCCTAGCGACAACACAGATACGCAGTATTTT. Translated: CASSRDPSDNTDTQYF.

This clone showed up just once. V gene TRBV18 combines with J gene TRBJ2-3, with 8 bases matching TRBD1. The CDR3 has 13 amino acids. V lost 3 bases to trimming and J lost 6 bases; unmatched junction nucleotides: 2. Germline V CDR1 and CDR2: KGHSH, LQKENI. The CDR3 here is CASSPDRVDTQYF. The CDR3 region has the DNA TGTGCCAGCTCACCGGACAGGGTGGATACGCAGTATTTT.

The CDR3 coding sequence is TGTGCCAGCAGCCGTCCGGGACAACAAGAGACCCAGTACTTC. This translates into CASSRPGQQETQYF. The chain is built from TRBV5-4 and TRBJ2-5; D may be TRBD1 (6 bases). The germline V gene has CDR1 SGHNT and CDR2 YYREEE (reference sequence). The CDR3 runs 14 residues. Trimming removed 4 bases from V and 2 bases from J, with 12 bases in between.

The gene calls are TRBV5-5 and TRBJ1-6; tentatively, D is TRBD1 (5 bases). V was trimmed by 2 bases and J by 10 bases, leaving 16 bases between them. The CDR3 extends over 15 amino acids. Germline values: CDR1 SGHKS, CDR2 YYEKEE (reference sequence). In nucleotides, the CDR3 is TGTGCCAGCAGCTTAGTGGGAACAGGTCTATCACCCCTCCACTTT. Amino acid sequence: CASSLVGTGLSPLHF.

This rearrangement joins TRBV5-6 to TRBJ1-5, with D unclear. The CDR3 length is 14 residues. Germline loops: CDR1 SGHDT, CDR2 YYEEEE. The V and J ends lost 2 bases and 4 bases respectively, with 10 bases between them. The DNA of the CDR3 is TGTGCCAGCAGCTTTTATGCGGGAAATCAGCCCCAGCATTTT. As protein: CASSFYAGNQPQHF.

The rearrangement joins TRBV3-1 (or the pseudogene TRBV3-2) to TRBJ2-2; a possible D gene is TRBD2 (5 bases). The V and J ends lost 0 bases and 11 bases respectively, with 10 bases between them. This CDR3 comprises 13 residues. Germline CDR1 LGHDT, CDR2 YNNKEL (reference sequence). This chain's CDR3 is CASSQDVSGELFF. The CDR3 DNA sequence: TGTGCCAGCAGCCAAGATGTAAGCGGAGAGCTGTTTTTT.

This sequence joins TRBV7-2 and TRBJ1-2, with 9 positions matching TRBD1. V lost 4 bases to trimming and J lost 4 bases; unmatched junction nucleotides: 10. The CDR3 covers 16 residues. Germline V gene data show CDR1 as SGHTA and CDR2 as FQGNSA. The CDR3, as DNA: TGTGCCAGCAGCTCCGGGACAGGGAGGATTTCCTATGGCTACACCTTC. It yields the protein CASSSGTGRISYGYTF. The variable domain in full, completed from reference TRBV7-2 and TRBJ1-2, reads GAGVSQSPSNKVTEKGKDVELRCDPISGHTALYWYRQSLGQGLEFLIYFQGNSAPDKSGLPSDRFSAERTGGSVSTLTIQRTQQEDSAVYLCASSSGTGRISYGYTFGSGTRLTVV.

V usage is TRBV11-2 and J usage is TRBJ2-2; 7 bases map to TRBD2. J gave up 6 bases and V 5 bases, and 6 bases lay outside the gene matches. CDR1 is SGHAT, CDR2 FQNNGV, per germline. CDR3 length: 14 residues. CDR3 residues: CASSPRRGAGELFF. CDR3 coding DNA: TGTGCCAGCAGCCCCCGTCGGGGGGCCGGGGAGCTGTTTTTT.

V is TRBV10-3 and J is TRBJ2-2, with 7 nucleotides matching TRBD2. Per germline, CDR1 ENHRY and CDR2 SYGVKD. The CDR3 is made up of 15 amino acids. The trim removed 5 bases at V and 0 bases at J, leaving 3 bases unmatched. The CDR3 here is CAISSGGANTGELFF. For the CDR3, the DNA is TGTGCCATCAGTTCGGGGGGAGCGAACACCGGGGAGCTGTTTTTT.

This sequence joins TRBV7-9 and TRBJ1-1; no reliable D call. Germline lookup yields CDR1 SEHNR and CDR2 FQNEAQ (reference sequence). Deletions cut 6 bases from V and 2 bases from J, with 4 bases between. CDR3 length: 11 residues. CDR3 nucleotide sequence: TGTGCCAGCAGTTCAAACACTGAAGCTTTCTTT. Its protein product is CASSSNTEAFF.

This chain connects TRBV6-2 or TRBV6-3 to TRBJ2-5, with 12 bases aligning to TRBD1. V lost 0 bases to trimming and J lost 1 base; unmatched junction nucleotides: 0. The germline gives CDR1 MNHEY, CDR2 SVGEGT. CDR3 length: 16 residues. DNA of the CDR3: TGTGCCAGCAGTTACTCGGGACAGGGGGCCCAAGAGACCCAGTACTTC. It encodes CASSYSGQGAQETQYF.